This entry is about one T cell receptor beta chain. This entry comes from a study of blood T cell repertoires in COVID-19. Study background: The United States, Italy and Spain supplied acute and convalescent COVID-19 samples. PBMCs, B-cell-depleted T cells, or T cells were the source of the cDNA or gDNA that made up the material.

V was trimmed by 3 bases and J by 8 bases, leaving 11 bases between them. Germline V gene sequence: CDR1 SGDLS, CDR2 YYNGEE. The CDR3 is 13 amino acids. As handled by the study authors: The assay estimated nucleated cells by amplifying reference gene primers. TCRdb's table, derived via immunoSEQ multiplex PCR, lists solely in-frame clones and lacks some. V, J and clone size are those of that table, while D and trimming were read from the DNA. The repertoire consists of about 200,000 clones, with around 86% occurring once and the leading ten covering 4.5% to 6.5%. The chain recombines TRBV9 with TRBJ1-4; D may be TRBD1 (6 bases). This receptor was identified in a man between 40 and 49 years old with acute COVID-19. Sequencing was performed on PBMCs or T cells enriched from blood (not recorded which). CDR3 loop: CASSGTAGEKLFF. The CDR3 region has the DNA TGTGCCAGCAGCGGGACAGCTGGGGAAAAACTGTTTTTT.